This T cell receptor beta chain was found in a study of blood T cell repertoires in COVID-19. Only in-frame clones appear in the TCRdb table, and some are missing; sequencing was by immunoSEQ multiplex PCR. The sample lists approximately 150,000 clones, around 89% occurring once. A remark on this clone: Other DNA variants within this sample encode the same CDR3.

Enrolment of Seattle patients took place during active infection, and they were followed longitudinally. Per germline, CDR1 SGHTA and CDR2 FQGTGA. Trimming took 4 bases from V and 0 from J; bases not matched to a gene: 0. This CDR3 spans 15 amino acids. The sample was peripheral blood. The V call is TRBV7-3, the J call TRBJ2-3, with 11 bases matching TRBD2. The receptor's source is a man aged 18-30 years with COVID-19, enrolled during active disease. This chain's CDR3 is CASSWTSGSTDTQYF. The CDR3 bases are TGTGCCAGCAGCTGGACTAGCGGGAGCACAGATACGCAGTATTTT.